The source of this TCR beta chain is a study of blood T cell repertoires in COVID-19. In the study overall: The origin of the acute and convalescent COVID-19 samples was the United States, Italy and Spain.

From germline, CDR1 is SGDLS and CDR2 YYNGEE. The CDR3 sequence is 16 residues long. V lost 4 bases and J lost 9; bases outside the gene matches: 15. Original analysis: The assay estimated nucleated cells by amplifying reference gene primers. The protocol was immunoSEQ multiplex PCR, while the TCRdb copy is restricted to in-frame clones and leaves out a portion. For V, J and clone size, that table is used; D and trimming come from the DNA. Among fewer than 250,000 clones listed, approximately 85% were seen once. The receptor's source is a man in his fifties with acute or convalescent COVID-19. V is TRBV9 and J is TRBJ2-1; TRBD2 matches 8 bases. The source material was peripheral blood. The CDR3 region has the DNA TGTGCCAGCAGCTTTAGTTCGGGAGGGCCTGGGGGTGAGCAGTTCTTC. Amino acids: CASSFSSGGPGGEQFF. Variable domain in full (rest from reference TRBV9 and TRBJ2-1): DSGVTQTPKHLITATGQRVTLRCSPRSGDLSVYWYQQSLDQGLQFLIQYYNGEERAKGNILERFSAQQFPDLHSELNLSSLELGDSALYFCASSFSSGGPGGEQFFGPGTRLTVL.